The rows below give T cell receptor beta chains drawn from one sample of a study of CD8+CD57+ T cells in acquired aplastic anemia. A single record per CDR3 protein comes from TCRdb applying MiXCR to the reads. Here the sample spans 160,000 or so distinct CDR3 sequences, roughly half being singletons. The sample was sorted CD4+, CD8+, or CD8+CD57+ T cells (not recorded which) from PBMCs. These receptors were taken from a human donor with aplastic anemia. The CDR3 runs from the conserved cysteine through the conserved F or W. A D gene is named only where the DNA matches it firmly. The listing skips clone size in some rows; elsewhere it reads once, few, many or a size class.

len	v_gene	d_gene	abundance	j_gene	CDR3nt	CDR3aa
18	TRBV11-2	NA	many	TRBJ2-2	TGTGCCAGCAGTTCGGTGAACCGTTGGGACGGCAACACCGGGGAGCTGTTTTTT	CASSSVNRWDGNTGELFF
15	TRBV3-1	TRBD1	NA	TRBJ1-6	TGTGCTAGCAGCCGGAATCAGGGGGCTGAGTCACCCCTCCACTTT	CASSRNQGAESPLHF
15	TRBV11-2	TRBD2	NA	TRBJ2-1	TGTGCCAGCAGCTTTCAGCGGGGCGGGAGTAATGAGCAGTTCTTC	CASSFQRGGSNEQFF
14	TRBV9	NA	NA	TRBJ1-1	TGTGCCAGCAGCCCCCACCTTGAGAACACTGAAGCTTTCTTT	CASSPHLENTEAFF
13	TRBV15	NA	medium-sized	TRBJ2-7	TGTGCCACCAGCAGAGATCTACACTACGAGCAGTACTTC	CATSRDLHYEQYF
16	TRBV9	TRBD2	many	TRBJ2-5	TGTGCCAGCAGCGTCCCCTCGCGGGGGGGGAAAGAGACCCAGTACTTC	CASSVPSRGGKETQYF
13	TRBV6-1	NA	NA	TRBJ1-1	TGTGCCAGCAGCTTCAAAGCGGGGAGTGAAGCTTTCTTT	CASSFKAGSEAFF
14	TRBV7-2	NA	NA	TRBJ2-7	TGTGCCAGCAGCTTAGAACGACAGTCCTACGAGCAGTACTTC	CASSLERQSYEQYF
13	TRBV15	NA	NA	TRBJ1-2	TGTGCCACCGGGGCAGGGAGGACCTATGGCTACACCTTC	CATGAGRTYGYTF
13	TRBV18	NA	few	TRBJ1-2	TGTGCCAGCTCACCGGGCAGTAATTATGGCTACACCTTC	CASSPGSNYGYTF
15	TRBV6-6	NA	many	TRBJ2-2	TGTGCCAGCAGTTACCGGGACCCGAACACCGGGGAGCTGTTTTTT	CASSYRDPNTGELFF
11	TRBV6-2/TRBV6-3	NA	NA	TRBJ1-6	TGTGCCAGCGAGGAACATTCACCCCTCCACTTT	CASEEHSPLHF
15	TRBV2	TRBD2	NA	TRBJ2-2	TGTGCCAGCGCTCAACATGATCGAGCGGGGGGGGAGCTGTTTTTT	CASAQHDRAGGELFF
13	TRBV15	NA	NA	TRBJ1-2	TGTGCCACCTCCCGAGGCGCGATCTATGGCTACACCTTC	CATSRGAIYGYTF
16	TRBV10-1	NA	many	TRBJ1-2	TGCGCCAGCAGTGAATTACACGTTAGACCAAACTATGGCTACACCTTC	CASSELHVRPNYGYTF
11	TRBV29-1	NA	NA	TRBJ1-2	TGCAGCGTTGTGCGGGGCCATGGCTACACCTTC	CSVVRGHGYTF
17	TRBV3-1	TRBD1	few	TRBJ2-7	TGTGCCAGCAGCCAAGTCCTTGGACAGGGTTACACCTACGAGCAGTACTTC	CASSQVLGQGYTYEQYF
16	TRBV12-3/TRBV12-4	TRBD2	NA	TRBJ2-1	TGTGCCAGCAGCTTAGCGGCTTGGGACTACTACAATGAGCAGTTCTTC	CASSLAAWDYYNEQFF
15	TRBV11-3	NA	many	TRBJ2-1	TGTGCCAGCAGCTTAGATACTGCTGATCCAACAGGGCAGTTCTTC	CASSLDTADPTGQFF
14	TRBV6-1	NA	many	TRBJ1-1	TGTGCCAGCAGTCAGTGGACCGGAAACACTGAAGCTTTCTTT	CASSQWTGNTEAFF
13	TRBV7-2	NA	many	TRBJ2-5	TGTGCCAGCAGCTTAGCGGCTGGTGAGACCCAGTACTTC	CASSLAAGETQYF
14	TRBV2	TRBD1	NA	TRBJ1-1	TGTGCCAGCAGTTGGGACAGGGTGAACACTGAAGCTTTCTTT	CASSWDRVNTEAFF
14	TRBV29-1	TRBD1	NA	TRBJ2-5	TGCAGCGCAGCGGACAGGCTTGTCCGGGAGACCCAGTACTTC	CSAADRLVRETQYF
13	TRBV2	TRBD2	NA	TRBJ2-1	TGTGCCAGCAGTGTCGGGACTAGCAATGAGCAGTTCTTC	CASSVGTSNEQFF
18	TRBV11-2	NA	NA	TRBJ2-5	TGTGCCAGCAGCTTAGAAGTCGGGCAGGGGCTGACCCAAGAGACCCAGTACTTC	CASSLEVGQGLTQETQYF
15	TRBV19	NA	many	TRBJ1-2	TGTGCCAGTAGCCCTGGGGCAGGAGCCACCCATGGCTACACCTTC	CASSPGAGATHGYTF
15	TRBV7-9	TRBD1	few	TRBJ2-7	TGTGCCAGCAGCTTAGCACAGGGGGCAGGCTACGAGCAGTACTTC	CASSLAQGAGYEQYF
12	TRBV20-1	NA	many	TRBJ2-5	TGCAGTGCTATAAGGGGGCAAGAGACCCAGTACTTC	CSAIRGQETQYF
14	TRBV7-9	NA	many	TRBJ1-6	TGTGCCAGCAGCTCGGACTCCAATAATTCACCCCTCCACTTT	CASSSDSNNSPLHF
15	TRBV19	TRBD2	NA	TRBJ2-2	TGTGCCAGTAGTACACAGCGGGGGCACACCGGGGAGCTGTTTTTT	CASSTQRGHTGELFF
14	TRBV7-2	NA	many	TRBJ1-4	TGTGCCAGCAGTTACCGGGACTATAATGAAAAACTGTTTTTT	CASSYRDYNEKLFF
15	TRBV15	TRBD1	few	TRBJ2-7	TGTGCCACCAGCAGAAAGCGACAGGGCGAGAGCGAGCAGTACTTC	CATSRKRQGESEQYF
14	TRBV6-2/TRBV6-3	NA	NA	TRBJ2-7	TGTGCCAGCAGGACGCCCGACGGATCCTACGAGCAGTACTTC	CASRTPDGSYEQYF
16	TRBV9	NA	many	TRBJ1-6	TGTGCCAGCAGCGTAGCTCACCAGGCCAATAATTCACCCCTCCACTTT	CASSVAHQANNSPLHF
15	TRBV19	TRBD2	many	TRBJ2-5	TGTGCCAGTACTAGTAGCGGGGGGGCCGGAGAGACCCAGTACTTC	CASTSSGGAGETQYF
13	TRBV7-3	NA	NA	TRBJ2-5	TGCGCCAGCAGCCAAGTGGCTATAGAGACCCAGTACTTC	CASSQVAIETQYF
13	TRBV7-3	NA	many	TRBJ2-3	TGTGCCAGCAGCTTAAGCTACACAGATACGCAGTATTTT	CASSLSYTDTQYF
14	TRBV7-2	NA	many	TRBJ1-5	TGTGCCAGCAGCTTAAGGACAGGCAATCAGCCCCAGCATTTT	CASSLRTGNQPQHF
13	TRBV29-1	NA	NA	TRBJ1-4	TGCAGCGTTCCCCGGAGAGGGGCTGAAAAACTGTTTTTT	CSVPRRGAEKLFF
15	TRBV7-2	NA	few	TRBJ1-1	TGTGCCAGCAGCCGAGACCCTACGAGGGACACTGAAGCTTTCTTT	CASSRDPTRDTEAFF
13	TRBV7-9	NA	NA	TRBJ2-1	TGTGCCAGCGGTCGACAGGGAGGGAATGAGCAGCTCTTC	CASGRQGGNEQLF
16	TRBV19	NA	NA	TRBJ2-7	TGCGCCAGTAGTCTAAAATGGCGCAGGGCCTCCTACGAGCAGTACTTC	CASSLKWRRASYEQYF
14	TRBV5-1	TRBD2	many	TRBJ2-5	TGCGCCAGCAGCGGACTAGCGGTACAAGAGACCCAGTACTTC	CASSGLAVQETQYF
13	TRBV5-1	NA	many	TRBJ1-1	TGTGCCAGCAGCTTAACAGGGAACACTGAAGCTTTCTTT	CASSLTGNTEAFF
14	TRBV7-8	TRBD1	NA	TRBJ1-2	TGTGCCAGCAGCTTAGGATCAGGGGGCTATGGCTACACCTTC	CASSLGSGGYGYTF
17	TRBV7-6	NA	many	TRBJ1-3	TGTGCCAGCAGCTTGGGACCCACCCTGAGAACTGGAAACACCATATATTTT	CASSLGPTLRTGNTIYF
12	TRBV29-1	TRBD1	NA	TRBJ2-3	TGCAGCGTGGACAGGGGGACAGATACGCAGTATTTT	CSVDRGTDTQYF
13	TRBV10-3	NA	many	TRBJ1-2	TGTGCCATCACCCAGACAGGTGACGGGAGCTACACCTTC	CAITQTGDGSYTF
12	TRBV29-1	NA	many	TRBJ1-1	TGCAGCGTCGGGACGGGGAACACTGAAGCTTTCTTT	CSVGTGNTEAFF
16	TRBV3-1	TRBD1	many	TRBJ1-6	TGTGCCAGCAGCCTTAGGACAGGGGCGTATGATTCACCCCTCCACTTT	CASSLRTGAYDSPLHF
14	TRBV6-1	NA	NA	TRBJ1-2	TGTGCCAGCAGTCGCGCGACTTTAAGGGGAGGCTACACCTTC	CASSRATLRGGYTF